This entry lists 17 T cell receptor beta chains sequenced from one sample in a study of blood T cell repertoires in COVID-19. The table came from immunoSEQ multiplex PCR; TCRdb's copy has only in-frame clones and leaves some out. The sample has about 44,000 clones, approximately 90% seen once; the top ten hold 15% to 17%. Material: peripheral blood. The receptors were gathered from a man between 65 and 79 years old with active COVID-19.

The rearrangement joins TRBV19 to TRBJ1-6, with D uncertain. Germline V lookup: CDR1 LNHDA, CDR2 SQIVND (reference sequence). The germline V and J ends were trimmed by 0 bases and 9 bases, with 6 bases remaining between them. This CDR3 has 13 amino acids. CDR3 region: CASSIDEGSPLHF. The CDR3 nucleotides read TGTGCCAGTAGTATAGATGAGGGTTCACCCCTCCACTTT.

The chain carries TRBV9 and TRBJ1-6; tentatively, D is TRBD1 (5 bases). The CDR3 contains 14 residues. The germline gives CDR1 SGDLS, CDR2 YYNGEE. V lost 2 bases, J lost 8 bases, and 11 bases lay in between. CDR3 in amino acids: CASSVDSRDSPLHF. The CDR3 DNA follows: TGTGCCAGCAGCGTCGACAGCAGGGATTCACCCCTCCACTTT.

The rearrangement uses TRBV25-1 and TRBJ2-4; TRBD1 agrees at 9 bases. Per the germline V gene, CDR1 is MGHDK and CDR2 is SYGVNS. V trimming: 2 bases; J trimming: 6 bases; junction bases outside the gene matches: 2. This CDR3 has 14 amino acids. The CDR3 DNA reads as TGTGCCAGCAGTGAAGACAGGGGGACAAACATTCAGTACTTC. Translation: CASSEDRGTNIQYF.

V and J are TRBV11-2 and TRBJ1-4, with D maybe TRBD1 (5 bases). CDR3 length: 15 residues. Trimming shortened V by 3 bases and J by 8 bases, and 16 bases separated the two germline ends. CDR1 is SGHAT and CDR2 is FQNNGV in the germline V gene. For the CDR3, the DNA is TGTGCCAGCAGCTTCGATAGTGACAGAAGGGAAAAACTGTTTTTT. Its protein product is CASSFDSDRREKLFF.

The CDR3, as DNA: TGTGCCAGCAGGCTACAGGGAGATGGGGCCAACGTCCTGACTTTC. Its translation: CASRLQGDGANVLTF. This chain links TRBV28 with TRBJ2-6, with a possible D match to TRBD1 (6 bases). This CDR3 is built from 15 residues. The V gene lost 6 bases and the J gene lost 3 bases, with 12 bases spanning the gap. Germline V lookup: CDR1 MDHEN, CDR2 SYDVKM.

The rearrangement joins TRBV3-1 (or the pseudogene TRBV3-2) to TRBJ1-2, with TRBD1 matching 8 bases. The CDR3 has 14 residues. Germline lookup yields CDR1 LGHDT and CDR2 YNNKEL (reference sequence). Unmatched junction bases numbered 6, after V lost 5 bases and J lost 4 bases. The chain's CDR3 is CASSYIDRGYGYTF. The CDR3 DNA is TGTGCCAGCAGCTATATCGACAGGGGCTATGGCTACACCTTC.

The chain is built from TRBV27 and TRBJ2-5, with TRBD1 matching 8 bases. The CDR3 extends over 13 amino acids. Germline V gene sequence: CDR1 MNHEY, CDR2 SMNVEV (reference sequence). V lost 8 bases, J lost 1 base, and 3 bases stayed unmatched. Here the CDR3 reads CASRTGGQETQYF. DNA for the CDR3: TGTGCCAGCCGTACAGGGGGCCAAGAGACCCAGTACTTC.

This clone showed up just once. The rearrangement joins TRBV11-2 to TRBJ2-5, with a possible D match to TRBD2 (5 bases). This CDR3 contains 15 residues. Trimming removed 5 bases at V and 1 base at J, with 14 bases between. Germline CDR1 and CDR2: SGHAT and FQNNGV. CDR3 DNA: TGTGCCAGCAGCGATTACGTCGGGGTCCAAGAGACCCAGTACTTC. Translation: CASSDYVGVQETQYF.

Here the CDR3 reads CASSGQAAKTYEQYF. The DNA for the CDR3 is TGTGCCAGTAGTGGACAGGCAGCGAAGACCTACGAGCAGTACTTC. The gene calls are TRBV19 and TRBJ2-7; 7 nucleotides agree with TRBD1. Germline loops: CDR1 LNHDA, CDR2 SQIVND (reference sequence). The CDR3 loop spans 15 amino acids. After removal of 5 bases from V and 2 bases from J, the junction contained 9 bases not matched to a gene. Complete variable domain (other parts from reference TRBV19 and TRBJ2-7): DGGITQSPKYLFRKEGQNVTLSCEQNLNHDAMYWYRQDPGQGLRLIYYSQIVNDFQKGDIAEGYSVSREKKESFPLTVTSAQKNPTAFYLCASSGQAAKTYEQYFGPGTRLTVT.

The chain is built from TRBV7-9 and TRBJ2-1; 11 bases are a match to TRBD2. There are 14 residues in the CDR3. Germline CDR1 SEHNR, CDR2 FQNEAQ (reference sequence). The V gene end was trimmed by 5 bases and the J gene end by 9 bases; junction bases not matched to a gene: 6. CDR3 sequence reads: CASSTSGGPIEQFF. CDR3 DNA: TGTGCCAGCAGCACTAGCGGGGGACCCATTGAGCAGTTCTTC.

The V and J genes are TRBV7-2 and TRBJ1-6; no definite D call. Trimming cost V 0 bases and J 13 bases, with 10 bases left between them. The CDR3 is 13 residues long. Germline CDR1 is SGHTA and CDR2 is FQGNSA. DNA of the CDR3: TGTGCCAGCAGCTTAGCGACGGGTAGTCCCCTCCACTTT. This sequence encodes CASSLATGSPLHF.

This CDR3 reads CASSLGGQGGRNTIYF. As DNA, the CDR3 is TGTGCCAGCAGCTTGGGGGGACAGGGCGGTAGAAACACCATATATTTT. The rearrangement uses TRBV7-6 and TRBJ1-3; TRBD1 matches 9 bases. Germline V gene lookup returns CDR1 SGHVS and CDR2 FNYEAQ. The J segment lost 5 bases and the V segment lost 3 bases, leaving 8 bases of the junction unmatched. The CDR3 extends over 16 amino acids.

This clone is a singleton in its sample. The rearrangement joins TRBV5-8 to TRBJ2-5, with a possible D match to TRBD1 (6 bases). The CDR3 consists of 15 residues. Germline CDR1 is SGHTS and CDR2 is YDEGEE. The V end was cut by 5 bases, the J end by 5 bases, with 19 bases between. As DNA, the CDR3 is TGTGCCAGCAGTCCCGGGACAAGGTTCCCGGAGACCCAGTACTTC. Translating it yields CASSPGTRFPETQYF.

The V and J genes are TRBV3-1 (or the pseudogene TRBV3-2) and TRBJ2-5; 7 bases are a match to TRBD1. The CDR3 covers 16 residues. J lost 2 bases, V lost 0 bases, and 6 bases had no gene match. Germline V gene sequence: CDR1 LGHDT, CDR2 YNNKEL (reference sequence). The CDR3 spells CASSQEMGDSQETQYF. The CDR3 coding sequence is TGTGCCAGCAGCCAAGAAATGGGGGACAGTCAAGAGACCCAGTACTTC.

The chain carries TRBV7-2 and TRBJ1-2; TRBD1 matches 8 bases. This CDR3 spans 16 amino acids. Germline V gene lookup returns CDR1 SGHTA and CDR2 FQGNSA. The trim removed 6 bases at V and 0 bases at J, leaving 9 bases unmatched. CDR3 nucleotides: TGTGCCAGCAGACCTGGACAGGGAGTAGCTAACTATGGCTACACCTTC. Amino acids: CASRPGQGVANYGYTF.

The count of this clone is one. The rearrangement links TRBV6-5 to TRBJ2-5; 12 nucleotides agree with TRBD1. With 2 bases clipped from V and 5 bases from J, the junction kept 6 bases outside the gene matches. This CDR3 has 16 residues. CDR1 and CDR2 (germline): MNHEY, SVGAGI. The CDR3 loop is CASSYLGQGARETQYF. CDR3 in DNA: TGTGCCAGCAGTTACCTGGGACAGGGGGCGCGGGAGACCCAGTACTTC.

This chain connects TRBV12-3 or TRBV12-4 to TRBJ2-5; 8 positions match TRBD1. The CDR3 contains 13 residues. The V gene end was trimmed by 6 bases and the J gene end by 7 bases; junction bases not matched to a gene: 7. The CDR3 region is CASSPDRVGTQYF. The CDR3 bases are TGTGCCAGCAGCCCGGACAGGGTGGGGACCCAGTACTTC.